A single sample gave rise to the 13 T cell receptor beta chains below, sequenced in a study of regulatory T cells in long-lasting Graves disease. Time point: persistent/refractory GD, antithyroid drugs over 5 years with positive TRAb. PBMCs were the source of the RNA used for TCR sequencing. Library construction for TCR beta used iRepertoire HTBI primers and Arm-PCR of CDR3 regions. TCRdb ran MiXCR on the multiplex PCR reads and lists one entry per CDR3 protein. This sample carries hundreds of thousands of distinct CDR3 sequences, 30% of them seen once, and the ten largest clones take 40% to 50%. This sample comprised peripheral blood mononuclear cells (PBMCs), obtained when the disease was refractory, from a patient treated with antithyroid drugs. All receptors come from a female donor with Graves disease.

This clonotype was found a few times. The chain joins TRBV2 to TRBJ2-2, with 8 bases that match TRBD2. The V gene end was trimmed by 7 bases and the J gene end by 0 bases; junction bases not matched to a gene: 7. Germline assignment: CDR1 SNHLY and CDR2 FYNNEI. The CDR3 runs to 16 residues. This chain's CDR3 is CASKSLAGANTGELFF. CDR3 coding DNA: TGTGCCAGCAAGTCTCTAGCGGGCGCGAACACCGGGGAGCTGTTTTTT.

This clonotype showed up just a few times. This chain uses TRBV27 with TRBJ2-7, with no clear D. Germline V lookup: CDR1 MNHEY, CDR2 SMNVEV (reference sequence). V lost 6 bases and J lost 2, with 8 bases in between. The CDR3 has 12 residues. CDR3 loop: CASSQYPYEQYF. The CDR3, as DNA: TGTGCCAGCAGCCAGTACCCCTACGAGCAGTACTTC.

J is TRBJ2-7 and V is TRBV19, with TRBD2 as a possible D gene (5 bases). The germline V gene has CDR1 LNHDA and CDR2 SQIVND (reference sequence). The CDR3 is made up of 11 amino acids. Trimming shortened V by 6 bases and J by 5 bases, and 8 bases separated the two germline ends. The CDR3 sequence: CASRKADEQYF. For the CDR3, the DNA is TGTGCCAGTAGGAAAGCGGACGAGCAGTACTTC.

Only a few counts were recorded for this clonotype. The rearrangement links TRBV20-1 to TRBJ2-7, with TRBD1 identical over 11 bases. V dropped 6 bases and J dropped 6; count of bases not matched to a gene: 10. Germline assignment: CDR1 DFQATT and CDR2 SNEGSKA (reference sequence). This CDR3 contains 14 residues. CDR3 nucleotide sequence: TGCAGTGCCGAAGCAGGGACAGGGGGTCGCGAGCAGTACTTC. This gives the protein CSAEAGTGGREQYF.

This clonotype has just a few counts. The chain combines TRBV28 with TRBJ1-5, with TRBD1 matching 7 bases. Germline lookup yields CDR1 MDHEN and CDR2 SYDVKM. This CDR3 has 16 residues. With V trimmed by 2 bases and J by 2 bases, 6 bases remained unmatched. CDR3 coding DNA: TGTGCCAGCAGTTTAAGGTACAGGGGTGGCAATCAGCCCCAGCATTTT. It specifies CASSLRYRGGNQPQHF.

The chain combines TRBV2 with TRBJ1-5; a possible D gene is TRBD1 (6 bases). The CDR3 sequence is 14 residues long. The V end lost 2 bases, the J end lost 7 bases, and 12 bases lay between the germline ends. Germline CDR1 and CDR2: SNHLY and FYNNEI. CDR3 loop: CASSENRVRQPQHF. For the CDR3, the DNA is TGTGCCAGCAGTGAAAACAGGGTGCGGCAGCCCCAGCATTTT.

This clonotype was counted only a few times. V usage is TRBV30 and J usage is TRBJ1-1, with a weak D call TRBD1 (5 bases). V was clipped by 2 bases and J by 0 bases, with 10 bases between them. This CDR3 region has 14 residues. Germline lookup yields CDR1 GTSNPN and CDR2 SVGIG (reference sequence). Written as DNA, the CDR3 is TGTGCCTGGAGTTCTGGGGGGATGAACACTGAAGCTTTCTTT. Its translation: CAWSSGGMNTEAFF.

The V and J genes are TRBV29-1 and TRBJ1-5; the D is unclear. The V and J ends lost 5 bases and 2 bases respectively, with 7 bases between them. The CDR3 spans 12 residues. Per germline, CDR1 SQVTM and CDR2 ANQGSEA. In DNA form, the CDR3 reads TGCAGCGTTATTAGTGGCAATCAGCCCCAGCATTTT. The encoded protein is CSVISGNQPQHF.

This clonotype turned up a few times. V and J are TRBV18 and TRBJ2-7, with 12 bases aligning to TRBD1. Unmatched junction bases numbered 9, after V lost 5 bases and J lost 7 bases. Germline V gene data show CDR1 as KGHSH and CDR2 as LQKENI. The CDR3 is made up of 15 amino acids. CDR3 loop: CASSNPGTGGWEQYF. As DNA, the CDR3 is TGTGCCAGCTCAAACCCAGGGACAGGGGGCTGGGAGCAGTACTTC.

This clonotype was counted a single time. The chain is built from TRBV5-4 and TRBJ2-7; tentative D call: TRBD1 (5 bases). V lost 4 bases and J 4 bases, leaving 15 bases between the germline ends. From germline, CDR1 is SGHNT and CDR2 YYREEE (reference sequence). The CDR3 has 14 residues. The CDR3: CASSRDSMDYEQYF. The CDR3 DNA is TGTGCCAGCAGCCGCGACAGCATGGATTACGAGCAGTACTTC. Complete variable domain (other parts from reference TRBV5-4 and TRBJ2-7): ETGVTQSPTHLIKTRGQQVTLRCSSQSGHNTVSWYQQALGQGPQFIFQYYREEENGRGNFPPRFSGLQFPNYSSELNVNALELDDSALYLCASSRDSMDYEQYFGPGTRLTVT.

With regard to this clonotype: The junction does not match germline at one end; this may be a read error. This chain connects TRBV5-4 to TRBJ2-5; TRBD2 matches at 8 bases. Germline V gene lookup returns CDR1 SGHNT and CDR2 YYREEE (reference sequence). The CDR3 runs to 15 residues. The CDR3 nucleotides read TGTGCCAGCAACTTGAATCGGGGGGGGGGAGAGACCCAGTACTTC. Amino acid sequence: CASNLNRGGGETQYF.

This clonotype was found many times. The V call is TRBV6-1, the J call TRBJ1-1; 7 bases are shared with TRBD1. CDR1 and CDR2 from the germline V gene are MNHNS and SASEGT. V was pared by 4 bases and J by 3 bases, with 8 bases of the junction left unmatched. The CDR3 contains 15 residues. The CDR3 DNA reads TGTGCCAGCAGTGCCGTCTCAGGGGGAGACACTGAAGCTTTCTTT. The encoded protein is CASSAVSGGDTEAFF.

The V call is TRBV5-6, the J call TRBJ2-7; D possibly corresponds to TRBD1 (6 bases). Germline V gene lookup returns CDR1 SGHDT and CDR2 YYEEEE. The CDR3 totals 14 residues. With 2 bases removed from V and 2 bases from J, the gap between germline ends came to 11 bases. DNA for the CDR3: TGTGCCAGCAGCTTCCAGGGGACCCCCTACGAGCAGTACTTC. The encoded protein is CASSFQGTPYEQYF.